The 2 T cell receptor beta chains presented below share a single source sample, sequenced in a study of cytomegalovirus exposure and HLA in healthy donors. This table comes from immunoSEQ multiplex PCR, and its TCRdb copy is limited to in-frame clones, with some not included. The table includes approximately 59,000 clones, more than 85% detected once. Input material: PBMCs. The receptors were gathered from a man between 18 and 29 years old in good health and CMV-seropositive.

The V call is TRBV11-2, the J call TRBJ1-2, with 7 bases that match TRBD1. The ends lost 7 bases at V and 4 bases at J; junction bases unmatched: 6. Germline CDR1 is SGHAT and CDR2 is FQNNGV. The CDR3 sequence is 13 residues long. The CDR3, as DNA: TGTGCCAGCACCGAGGACAGGATCTATGGCTACACCTTC. It translates to CASTEDRIYGYTF. Full variable domain (rest looked up from reference TRBV11-2 and TRBJ1-2): EAGVAQSPRYKIIEKRQSVAFWCNPISGHATLYWYQQILGQGPKLLIQFQNNGVVDDSQLPKDRFSAERLKGVDSTLKIQPAKLEDSAVYLCASTEDRIYGYTFGSGTRLTVV.

V and J are TRBV9 and TRBJ2-2, with D unresolved. V gave up 6 bases and J gave up 3 bases, with 9 bases separating them. CDR3 length equals 13 residues. Germline loops: CDR1 SGDLS, CDR2 YYNGEE. The CDR3 DNA sequence: TGTGCCAGCACCCAAGACTACACCGGGGAGCTGTTTTTT. Its translation is CASTQDYTGELFF.